The clone carrying this TCR beta chain was found once. The J segment lost 6 bases and the V segment lost 1 base, leaving 4 bases of the junction unmatched. The CDR3 length is 15 residues. Germline assignment: CDR1 SGHVS and CDR2 FNYEAQ. These data come from a study of blood T cell repertoires in COVID-19. Assay: immunoSEQ multiplex PCR; the TCRdb copy retains only in-frame clones and omits some. Here the sample spans about 220,000 clones, roughly 85% being singletons. This sequence joins TRBV7-6 and TRBJ2-1; 9 bases line up with TRBD2. The receptor was isolated from a woman in her sixties or seventies with COVID-19, enrolled during active disease. The sequencing sample was made of peripheral blood. CDR3 nucleotides: TGTGCCAGCAGCTTAGGAGGCGGGAGGGCCAATGAGCAGTTCTTC. Protein sequence: CASSLGGGRANEQFF.